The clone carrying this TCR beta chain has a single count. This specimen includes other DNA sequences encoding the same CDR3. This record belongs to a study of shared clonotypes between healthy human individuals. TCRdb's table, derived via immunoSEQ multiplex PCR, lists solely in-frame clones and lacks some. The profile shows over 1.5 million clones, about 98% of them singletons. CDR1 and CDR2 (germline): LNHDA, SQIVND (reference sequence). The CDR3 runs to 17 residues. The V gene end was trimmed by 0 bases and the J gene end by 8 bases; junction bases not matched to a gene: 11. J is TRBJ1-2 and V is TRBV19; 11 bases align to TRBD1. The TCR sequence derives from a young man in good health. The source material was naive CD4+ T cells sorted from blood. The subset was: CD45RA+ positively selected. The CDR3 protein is CASSIDPHGQGANGYTF. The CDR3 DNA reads TGTGCCAGTAGTATAGATCCCCATGGACAGGGGGCGAACGGCTACACCTTC.